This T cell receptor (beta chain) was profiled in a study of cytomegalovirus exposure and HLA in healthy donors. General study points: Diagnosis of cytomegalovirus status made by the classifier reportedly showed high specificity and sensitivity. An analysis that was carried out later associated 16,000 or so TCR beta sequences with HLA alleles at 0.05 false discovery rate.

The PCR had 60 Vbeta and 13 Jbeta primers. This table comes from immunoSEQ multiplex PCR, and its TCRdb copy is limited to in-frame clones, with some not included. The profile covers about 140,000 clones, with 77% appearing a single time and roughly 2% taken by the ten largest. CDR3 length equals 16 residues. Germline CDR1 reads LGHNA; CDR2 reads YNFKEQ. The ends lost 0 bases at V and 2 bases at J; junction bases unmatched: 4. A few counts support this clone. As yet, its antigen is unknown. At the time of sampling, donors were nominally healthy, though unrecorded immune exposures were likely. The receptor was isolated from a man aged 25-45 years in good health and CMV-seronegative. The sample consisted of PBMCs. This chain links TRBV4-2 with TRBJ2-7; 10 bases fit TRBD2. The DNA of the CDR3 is TGTGCCAGCAGCCAAGATTCGCTAGCGGGAGCCTACGAGCAGTACTTC. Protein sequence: CASSQDSLAGAYEQYF.